The 14 T cell receptor beta chains below were found in one sample sequenced in a study of PD-L1 blockade in urothelial cancer. TCRdb's copy holds only in-frame clones and misses some; the assay was immunoSEQ multiplex PCR. The repertoire includes about 70,000 clones, around 80% of them detected once, and around 4.7% sits in the top ten. The sequenced sample was PBMCs, obtained around atezolizumab (anti-PD-L1) treatment. Source of these receptors: an older man with urothelial cancer.

The genes are TRBV7-2 and TRBJ1-2; D gene uncertain. This CDR3 region has 14 residues. Per germline, CDR1 SGHTA and CDR2 FQGNSA. Deletions cut 5 bases from V and 8 bases from J, with 18 bases between. The CDR3 DNA is TGTGCCAGCAGCCCTTCGCGGCGCACGGGGGGCTACACCTTC. Residues: CASSPSRRTGGYTF.

The gene calls are TRBV28 and TRBJ1-2; TRBD1 is a possible D gene (5 bases). CDR1 and CDR2 from the germline V gene are MDHEN and SYDVKM. V gave up 6 bases and J gave up 3 bases, with 14 bases separating them. The CDR3 runs to 14 residues. CDR3 in DNA: TGTGCCAGCAGCCAGACAGCCCAATACTATGGCTACACCTTC. Translation: CASSQTAQYYGYTF.

The genes are TRBV2 and TRBJ2-5, with a weak D call TRBD2 (7 bases). Per germline, CDR1 SNHLY and CDR2 FYNNEI. Between the trimmed V and J ends, which lost 6 bases and 6 bases, there was a span of 20 bases. This CDR3 region has 15 residues. The DNA for the CDR3 is TGTGCCAGCAGCCCTAGTGGAGGGGGGGTAAAGACCCAGTACTTC. It translates to CASSPSGGGVKTQYF.

The chain joins TRBV5-6 to TRBJ2-7, with 7 bases lining up with TRBD1. J was trimmed by 4 bases and V by 6 bases; bases with no gene match: 7. CDR1 is SGHDT, CDR2 YYEEEE, per germline. There are 13 residues in the CDR3. CDR3 sequence: CASTDRFKYEQYF. The CDR3 bases are TGTGCCAGCACGGACAGGTTCAAATACGAGCAGTACTTC.

The V call is TRBV5-6, the J call TRBJ2-1; tentatively, D is TRBD1 (5 bases). The V gene's germline CDR1 is SGHDT and CDR2 YYEEEE. V lost 1 base and J 9 bases, leaving 11 bases between the germline ends. This CDR3 has 13 amino acids. CDR3 bases: TGTGCCAGCAGCTTGTATCAGGGCATTGAGCAGTTCTTC. Translation gives CASSLYQGIEQFF.

The rearrangement links TRBV27 to TRBJ2-7; TRBD1 matches at 9 bases. The CDR3 sequence is 17 residues long. Trimming took 0 bases from V and 6 from J; bases not matched to a gene: 12. The germline gives CDR1 MNHEY, CDR2 SMNVEV (reference sequence). The CDR3: CASSLSPWGTGIGEQYF. Here the CDR3 DNA reads TGTGCCAGCAGTTTATCCCCCTGGGGGACAGGGATTGGCGAGCAGTACTTC.

The chain carries TRBV7-3 and TRBJ2-1; D gene ambiguous. With 2 bases removed from V and 0 bases from J, the gap between germline ends came to 8 bases. From germline, CDR1 is SGHTA and CDR2 FQGTGA. There are 15 residues in the CDR3. CDR3 sequence: CASSLDSSSYNEQFF. DNA of the CDR3: TGTGCCAGCAGCTTAGACTCTAGCTCCTACAATGAGCAGTTCTTC.

Only a few counts were recorded for this clone. V and J are TRBV6-1 and TRBJ1-4, with 7 positions matching TRBD1. Germline CDR1 and CDR2: MNHNS and SASEGT. The CDR3 covers 14 residues. The trim removed 4 bases at V and 8 bases at J, leaving 7 bases unmatched. In nucleotides, the CDR3 is TGTGCCAGCAGTGGGGACAGTTATCCCGAAAAACTGTTTTTT. It specifies CASSGDSYPEKLFF.

The gene calls are TRBV5-1 and TRBJ2-2; maybe TRBD1 (6 bases). The V gene lost 0 bases and the J gene lost 6 bases, with 12 bases spanning the gap. This CDR3 has 15 amino acids. Germline loops: CDR1 SGHRS, CDR2 YFSETQ. In DNA, the CDR3 is TGCGCCAGCAGCTTGGCCTTACAGGGACCCGGGGAGCTGTTTTTT. Its protein is CASSLALQGPGELFF.

This CDR3 reads CASSLIRGRGTEAFF. For the CDR3, the DNA is TGTGCCAGCAGCTTAATACGGGGGAGAGGCACTGAAGCTTTCTTT. This chain connects TRBV11-1 to TRBJ1-1; tentatively, D is TRBD1 (5 bases). V dropped 2 bases and J dropped 4 bases, with 14 bases sitting between them. The CDR3 covers 15 residues. Germline lookup yields CDR1 SGHAT and CDR2 FQDESV (reference sequence).

The CDR3, as DNA: TGTGCCAGCAGTTCGGACGGACACAACTATGGCTACACCTTC. It codes for CASSSDGHNYGYTF. The V call is TRBV28, the J call TRBJ1-2; the D gene is possibly TRBD1 (5 bases). Germline assignment: CDR1 MDHEN and CDR2 SYDVKM. The V gene lost 4 bases and the J gene lost 2 bases, with 11 bases spanning the gap. This CDR3 has 14 residues.

The chain links TRBV2 to TRBJ2-5, with D tentatively TRBD2 (7 bases). CDR3 size: 15 residues. Trimming pared 4 bases from V and 5 bases from J, leaving 17 bases between. From germline, CDR1 is SNHLY and CDR2 FYNNEI. The CDR3 loop is CASSVGVGGGETQYF. The CDR3 bases are TGTGCCAGCAGTGTGGGTGTGGGAGGGGGGGAGACCCAGTACTTC.

This rearrangement joins TRBV10-3 to TRBJ1-3; 10 nucleotides match TRBD1. V was pared by 7 bases and J by 2 bases, with 17 bases of the junction left unmatched. The CDR3 runs 19 residues. Germline V gene data show CDR1 as ENHRY and CDR2 as SYGVKD. The CDR3 coding sequence is TGTGCCATCATGACGGGTGTGGACAGGGGGAGTTGGGCTGGAAACACCATATATTTT. As protein: CAIMTGVDRGSWAGNTIYF.

This chain uses TRBV15 with TRBJ1-4; D unresolved. This CDR3 spans 13 amino acids. Trimming stripped 3 bases from V and 4 bases from J, with 6 bases between. Germline V gene sequence: CDR1 LNHNV, CDR2 YYDKDF (reference sequence). CDR3 sequence reads: CATSSRGNEKLFF. CDR3 nucleotides: TGTGCCACCAGCAGTCGGGGTAATGAAAAACTGTTTTTT. Together with reference TRBV15 and TRBJ1-4, the CDR3 gives the full variable domain: DAMVIQNPRYQVTQFGKPVTLSCSQTLNHNVMYWYQQKSSQAPKLLFHYYDKDFNNEADTPDNFQSRRPNTSFCFLDIRSPGLGDTAMYLCATSSRGNEKLFFGSGTQLSVL.